Shown below are 25 T cell receptor beta chains from a single sample sequenced in a study of Ad26.COV2.S vaccination and SARS-CoV-2 variants. Treatment reported: roughly 18 received Ad26.COV2.S at low or high dose, single or two shots; 5 received placebo; per-sample allocation not given. Each sample was drawn 63 days after the first injection (of vaccine or placebo). Only in-frame clones appear in the TCRdb table, and some are missing; sequencing was by immunoSEQ multiplex PCR. The table lists roughly 240,000 clones, roughly 90% of them singletons. Source: peripheral blood, taken in a trial of Ad26.COV2.S vaccine versus placebo. The source of these receptors is a person aged 18-60 years who received the Ad26.COV2.S COVID-19 vaccine or a placebo.

V and J are TRBV3-1 (or the pseudogene TRBV3-2) and TRBJ2-1; D may be TRBD1 (6 bases). The germline V gene has CDR1 LGHDT and CDR2 YNNKEL (reference sequence). V lost 5 bases and J 6 bases, leaving 14 bases between the germline ends. The CDR3 covers 14 residues. In DNA form, the CDR3 reads TGTGCCAGCAGCACGCGCTCGACAGGCAATGAGCAGTTCTTC. Translated: CASSTRSTGNEQFF.

The gene calls are TRBV5-5 and TRBJ1-4, with 8 nucleotides matching TRBD1. Germline V gene lookup returns CDR1 SGHKS and CDR2 YYEKEE (reference sequence). Trimming removed 0 bases from V and 7 bases from J; junction bases left unmatched: 5. The CDR3 has 15 amino acids. CDR3 sequence (DNA): TGTGCCAGCAGCTTGGGGCCAGGGGGCTTTGAAAAACTGTTTTTT. This sequence encodes CASSLGPGGFEKLFF.

The chain joins TRBV28 to TRBJ2-7; D is ambiguous. This CDR3 contains 15 residues. V lost 2 bases and J lost 5, with 16 bases in between. Germline values: CDR1 MDHEN, CDR2 SYDVKM. The CDR3 nucleotides read TGTGCCAGCAGTTTAACGGCTCCTCAGTCCCACGAGCAGTACTTC. The encoded protein is CASSLTAPQSHEQYF.

This chain links TRBV5-1 with TRBJ1-1; D gene uncertain. The CDR3 sequence is 14 residues long. The V and J ends lost 0 bases and 5 bases respectively, with 11 bases between them. Germline CDR1 reads SGHRS; CDR2 reads YFSETQ. The CDR3 region is CASSLAYGVTEAFF. Written as DNA, the CDR3 is TGCGCCAGCAGCTTGGCCTACGGGGTTACTGAAGCTTTCTTT.

The chain couples TRBV5-1 to TRBJ2-4; weak D call: TRBD1 (6 bases). The germline V gene has CDR1 SGHRS and CDR2 YFSETQ. V gave up 3 bases and J gave up 0 bases, with 10 bases separating them. This CDR3 is 15 amino acids long. In DNA form, the CDR3 reads TGCGCCAGCAGCTGGACAGCCATAGCCAAAAACATTCAGTACTTC. Protein product: CASSWTAIAKNIQYF.

The chain joins TRBV15 to TRBJ2-7, with D possibly matching TRBD1 (6 bases). Germline CDR1 LNHNV, CDR2 YYDKDF (reference sequence). V lost 5 bases and J 0 bases, leaving 8 bases between the germline ends. The CDR3 totals 13 residues. CDR3 amino acids: CATSGDNSYEQYF. CDR3 sequence (DNA): TGTGCCACCAGCGGGGACAACTCCTACGAGCAGTACTTC.

This chain uses TRBV28 with TRBJ2-5; 9 bases agree with TRBD1. The CDR3 loop spans 15 amino acids. With V trimmed by 10 bases and J by 1 base, 10 bases remained unmatched. Looked up from germline, CDR1 is MDHEN and CDR2 is SYDVKM. The CDR3 loop reads CAIKGQGTGQETQYF. CDR3 nucleotide sequence: TGTGCCATCAAGGGACAGGGCACGGGCCAAGAGACCCAGTACTTC.

The chain is built from TRBV24-1 and TRBJ1-6; TRBD1 agrees at 9 bases. V lost 2 bases and J lost 7; bases outside the gene matches: 8. CDR3 length: 17 amino acids. Germline CDR1 is KGHDR and CDR2 is SFDVKD. The CDR3: CATSDSGQGISNSPLHF. The CDR3 region has the DNA TGTGCCACCAGTGATTCCGGACAGGGGATAAGCAATTCACCCCTCCACTTT.

This clone was recorded only once. The V call is TRBV4-3, the J call TRBJ2-1; no firm D call. The CDR3 has 16 residues. V lost 1 base to trimming and J lost 0 bases, with 10 bases between them. Germline CDR1 reads LGHNA; CDR2 reads YSLEER. CDR3 in DNA: TGCGCCAGCAGCCAAGTCGCCAGGCGCTCCTACAATGAGCAGTTCTTC. Translated: CASSQVARRSYNEQFF.

This clone came up once. This rearrangement joins TRBV6-1 to TRBJ2-7; 7 bases match TRBD2. CDR1 and CDR2 (germline): MNHNS, SASEGT. CDR3 size: 15 residues. Trimming cost V 2 bases and J 7 bases; bases outside gene matches: 11. The CDR3 loop is CASSETGGGPGEQYF. DNA for the CDR3: TGTGCCAGCAGTGAAACTGGCGGGGGTCCGGGGGAGCAGTACTTC.

This CDR3 is CASSRLAGSTDTQYF. The CDR3, as DNA: TGTGCCAGCAGCCGACTAGCGGGGAGCACAGATACGCAGTATTTT. The rearrangement uses TRBV7-9 and TRBJ2-3; 11 bases agree with TRBD2. Unmatched junction bases numbered 1, after V lost 5 bases and J lost 0 bases. The germline V gene encodes CDR1 SEHNR and CDR2 FQNEAQ (reference sequence). This CDR3 has 15 residues.

V usage is TRBV5-1 and J usage is TRBJ2-3; D ambiguous. Germline loops: CDR1 SGHRS, CDR2 YFSETQ. This CDR3 comprises 15 residues. Between the trimmed V and J ends, which lost 0 bases and 6 bases, there was a span of 14 bases. CDR3 protein: CASSLAWGYSDTQYF. The CDR3 region has the DNA TGCGCCAGCAGCTTGGCGTGGGGTTACTCGGATACGCAGTATTTT.

This rearrangement joins TRBV7-2 to TRBJ2-4; TRBD1 matches at 10 bases. Germline CDR1 is SGHTA and CDR2 is FQGNSA. V was clipped by 5 bases and J by 7 bases; unmatched bases: 14. The CDR3 has 17 amino acids. The CDR3: CASSPTRLRDRGNIQYF. The CDR3 DNA sequence: TGTGCCAGCAGCCCTACTCGCTTACGGGACAGGGGTAACATTCAGTACTTC.

J is TRBJ2-7 and V is TRBV6-6; D is uncertain. Germline V gene sequence: CDR1 MNHNY, CDR2 SVGAGI (reference sequence). There are 13 residues in the CDR3. The germline V and J ends were trimmed by 6 bases and 1 base, with 10 bases remaining between them. CDR3 DNA sequence: TGTGCCAGCAGGCCCAGTGTATCCTACGAGCAGTACTTC. Its protein is CASRPSVSYEQYF.

This chain uses TRBV4-3 with TRBJ2-7, with D perhaps TRBD1 (6 bases). The CDR3 contains 15 residues. CDR1 LGHNA and CDR2 YSLEER come from the germline V gene. Trimming left V 0 bases short and J 1 base short, with 10 bases between. DNA for the CDR3: TGCGCCAGCAGCCAAGATCATCAGGGGTCCTACGAGCAGTACTTC. As protein: CASSQDHQGSYEQYF.

The CDR3 coding sequence is TGTGCCAGCAGCCCTAGGACAGGGTGGAACACCATATATTTT. Amino acid sequence: CASSPRTGWNTIYF. The chain recombines TRBV6-2 or TRBV6-3 with TRBJ1-3, with 8 bases aligning to TRBD1. The ends lost 6 bases at V and 7 bases at J; junction bases unmatched: 8. From germline, CDR1 is MNHEY and CDR2 SVGEGT. This CDR3 has 14 amino acids.

J is TRBJ2-5 and V is TRBV6-5; tentative D call: TRBD2 (5 bases). The V and J ends lost 4 bases and 0 bases respectively, with 9 bases between them. The CDR3 is made up of 14 amino acids. Germline CDR1 MNHEY, CDR2 SVGAGI. The CDR3 region has the DNA TGTGCCAGCAGTTTCGGACTGAACCAAGAGACCCAGTACTTC. Protein sequence: CASSFGLNQETQYF.

This clone was seen just once. V and J are TRBV7-9 and TRBJ2-1, with no clear D. The CDR3 consists of 11 residues. The germline gives CDR1 SEHNR, CDR2 FQNEAQ (reference sequence). V was cut by 6 bases and J by 6 bases, with 6 bases left in between. CDR3 loop: CASSPTNEQFF. The CDR3 region has the DNA TGTGCCAGCAGTCCCACCAATGAGCAGTTCTTC. The variable domain in full, completed from reference TRBV7-9 and TRBJ2-1, reads DTGVSQNPRHKITKRGQNVTFRCDPISEHNRLYWYRQTLGQGPEFLTYFQNEAQLEKSRLLSDRFSAERPKGSFSTLEIQRTEQGDSAMYLCASSPTNEQFFGPGTRLTVL.

The chain carries TRBV11-3 and TRBJ1-1, with D possibly matching TRBD1 (5 bases). The CDR3 covers 14 residues. V was cut by 5 bases and J by 1 base, with 11 bases left in between. The germline V gene encodes CDR1 SGHNT and CDR2 YENEEA. CDR3 sequence reads: CASSTGGRNTEAFF. Here the CDR3 DNA reads TGTGCCAGCAGCACGGGGGGACGGAACACTGAAGCTTTCTTT.

CDR3 residues: CASSIGTGYSYGYTF. The CDR3 DNA sequence: TGTGCCAGTAGTATAGGTACAGGTTACAGCTATGGCTACACCTTC. This rearrangement joins TRBV19 to TRBJ1-2, with a tentative D call TRBD1 (5 bases). The germline V gene encodes CDR1 LNHDA and CDR2 SQIVND (reference sequence). V gave up 1 base and J gave up 4 bases, with 13 bases separating them. There are 15 residues in the CDR3.

This clone was counted a few times. The rearrangement uses TRBV7-2 and TRBJ2-7, with D uncertain. V shed 2 bases and J shed 2 bases, with 4 bases lying between them. The CDR3 has 12 amino acids. Germline CDR1 and CDR2: SGHTA and FQGNSA. Here the CDR3 DNA reads TGTGCCAGCAGCTTACCAACCTACGAGCAGTACTTC. Its translation: CASSLPTYEQYF.

The V and J genes are TRBV5-6 and TRBJ1-1; D not certain. Trimming removed 1 base at V and 5 bases at J, with 9 bases between. Germline V CDR1 and CDR2: SGHDT, YYEEEE. This CDR3 has 13 residues. The CDR3 DNA follows: TGTGCCAGCAGCTTGTTCGAAGTTACTGAAGCTTTCTTT. It translates to CASSLFEVTEAFF.

The genes are TRBV19 and TRBJ1-1, with D maybe TRBD1 (6 bases). Trimming shortened V by 6 bases and J by 0 bases, and 17 bases separated the two germline ends. Germline V gives CDR1 LNHDA, CDR2 SQIVND (reference sequence). The CDR3 sequence is 16 residues long. In DNA, the CDR3 is TGTGCCAGTAGCGCCCCCACAGGGATCATGAACACTGAAGCTTTCTTT. Amino acids: CASSAPTGIMNTEAFF. Full variable domain (outside the CDR3, taken from reference TRBV19 and TRBJ1-1): DGGITQSPKYLFRKEGQNVTLSCEQNLNHDAMYWYRQDPGQGLRLIYYSQIVNDFQKGDIAEGYSVSREKKESFPLTVTSAQKNPTAFYLCASSAPTGIMNTEAFFGQGTRLTVV.

J is TRBJ2-5 and V is TRBV12-3 or TRBV12-4, with 7 bases fitting TRBD2. Trimming removed 3 bases from V and 13 bases from J; junction bases left unmatched: 11. This CDR3 is 13 amino acids long. CDR3 sequence: CASSFTSGDPLYF. CDR3 DNA: TGTGCCAGCAGTTTTACGAGCGGGGACCCCCTGTACTTC.

The chain has TRBV19 and TRBJ2-5, with 7 bases aligning to TRBD1. The CDR3 consists of 13 residues. Germline V lookup: CDR1 LNHDA, CDR2 SQIVND (reference sequence). V lost 6 bases to trimming and J lost 4 bases; unmatched junction nucleotides: 5. The chain's CDR3 is CASSQTGAETQYF. CDR3 bases: TGTGCCAGTAGCCAAACAGGGGCAGAGACCCAGTACTTC.